The present T cell receptor (beta chain) was sequenced within a study of shared clonotypes between healthy human individuals. Findings of the study overall: A handful of donors showed sharing of about 4.6% of naive CD4 clonotypes.

CDR1 is MGHDK and CDR2 is SYGVNS in the germline V gene. After removal of 1 base from V and 5 bases from J, the junction contained 5 bases not matched to a gene. The CDR3 sequence is 16 residues long. The assay was immunoSEQ multiplex PCR, and TCRdb's table has in-frame clones only and misses some. In the table there are 2 million to 2.5 million clones, just over 90% of which are singletons. Points on this clone: Its cognate antigen is unknown.

Material: naive CD4+ T cells from PBMCs. Subset given: CD45RA+ positively selected. The J gene is TRBJ2-2, the V gene TRBV25-1, with 9 bases identical to TRBD2. The source is a young man in good health. Some clones in this sample may be carry-over from other donors' samples. The CDR3 loop is CASSESGLALTGELFF. The CDR3, as DNA: TGTGCCAGCAGTGAATCCGGACTAGCGCTAACCGGGGAGCTGTTTTTT.